This entry lists 20 T cell receptor beta chains sequenced from one sample in a study of OX40 agonist ivuxolimab in advanced cancers. Produced via immunoSEQ multiplex PCR; TCRdb's table is partial and in-frame only. The table has some 83,000 clones, over 90% seen once. The specimen was CD4+ or CD8+ T cells sorted from blood, collected in a trial of the OX40 agonist ivuxolimab. These receptors were taken from an adult with an advanced solid tumor such as melanoma, head and neck, liver or kidney cancer.

The chain's CDR3 is CASSLDPGDHEQYF. The CDR3 DNA follows: TGTGCCAGCAGCTTAGACCCAGGGGACCACGAGCAGTACTTC. J is TRBJ2-7 and V is TRBV7-8, with D possibly TRBD1 on 6 matching bases. There are 14 residues in the CDR3. Deletions cut 1 base from V and 5 bases from J, with 12 bases between. CDR1 and CDR2 from the germline V gene are SGHVS and FQNEAQ. Based on the CDR3 plus reference TRBV7-8 and TRBJ2-7, the full variable domain is GAGVSQSPRYKVAKRGQDVALRCDPISGHVSLFWYQQALGQGPEFLTYFQNEAQLDKSGLPSDRFFAERPEGSVSTLKIQRTQQEDSAVYLCASSLDPGDHEQYFGPGTRLTVT.

The chain joins TRBV5-1 to TRBJ2-1; 13 bases align to TRBD2. The germline V gene has CDR1 SGHRS and CDR2 YFSETQ. V gave up 0 bases and J gave up 0 bases; unmatched junction bases: 12. The CDR3 sequence is 21 residues long. DNA of the CDR3: TGCGCCAGCAGCTTGGACGGGACTAGCGGGAAACATCCCCACTCCTACAATGAGCAGTTCTTC. Its protein is CASSLDGTSGKHPHSYNEQFF.

This chain connects TRBV27 to TRBJ2-7, with D unresolved. This CDR3 spans 15 amino acids. The V gene's germline CDR1 is MNHEY and CDR2 SMNVEV (reference sequence). V dropped 5 bases and J dropped 0 bases, with 14 bases sitting between them. CDR3 nucleotide sequence: TGTGCCAGCAGTGTCCGCGGACCCCCCTCCTACGAGCAGTACTTC. Its translation is CASSVRGPPSYEQYF.

The V and J genes are TRBV18 and TRBJ1-2, with 9 bases matching TRBD1. The V and J ends lost 6 bases and 5 bases, in that order; junction bases with no gene match: 10. Germline CDR1 KGHSH, CDR2 LQKENI. The CDR3 length is 15 residues. The chain's CDR3 is CASSPPGQGRYGYTF. For the CDR3, the DNA is TGTGCCAGCTCGCCGCCGGGACAGGGTAGATATGGCTACACCTTC.

The V gene is TRBV7-6, the J gene TRBJ2-5, with 9 bases fitting TRBD2. CDR1 is SGHVS and CDR2 is FNYEAQ in the germline V gene. V was clipped by 2 bases and J by 5 bases; unmatched bases: 12. The CDR3 sequence is 17 residues long. CDR3 sequence: CASSLPFGGGAGETQYF. CDR3 DNA: TGTGCCAGCAGCTTACCCTTCGGCGGGGGGGCCGGGGAGACCCAGTACTTC. Complete variable domain (other parts from reference TRBV7-6 and TRBJ2-5): GAGVSQSPRYKVTKRGQDVALRCDPISGHVSLYWYRQALGQGPEFLTYFNYEAQQDKSGLPNDRFSAERPEGSISTLTIQRTEQRDSAMYRCASSLPFGGGAGETQYFGPGTRLLVL.

The chain recombines TRBV2 with TRBJ2-7; D tentatively reads TRBD1 or TRBD2 (5 bases each). The V gene's germline CDR1 is SNHLY and CDR2 FYNNEI. The CDR3 loop spans 15 amino acids. Trimming cost V 0 bases and J 2 bases, with 11 bases left between them. DNA of the CDR3: TGTGCCAGCAGTGAAGCTTTCGGGACCGCCTACGAGCAGTACTTC. This gives the protein CASSEAFGTAYEQYF.

Notes on this clone: This same CDR3 is encoded by further DNA sequences in the sample. The chain employs TRBV27 and TRBJ2-7; D possibly uses TRBD1 or TRBD2 (5 bases each). V shed 2 bases and J shed 4 bases, with 9 bases lying between them. CDR3 length: 13 residues. The V gene's germline CDR1 is MNHEY and CDR2 SMNVEV (reference sequence). The CDR3 region has the DNA TGTGCCAGCAGTTTAGGGGGTACTTACGAGCAGTACTTC. Its protein is CASSLGGTYEQYF.

V usage is TRBV19 and J usage is TRBJ1-5, with TRBD1 matching 7 bases. Losses at the gene ends were 4 bases for V and 2 bases for J; bases not matched to a gene: 8. This CDR3 is 16 amino acids long. Per the germline V gene, CDR1 is LNHDA and CDR2 is SQIVND (reference sequence). As DNA, the CDR3 is TGTGCCAGTAGTACCTGGACAGGTGAGGGCAATCAGCCCCAGCATTTT. Translating it yields CASSTWTGEGNQPQHF.

The rearrangement links TRBV9 to TRBJ2-1, with D hard to call. V was shortened by 0 bases and J by 0 bases, with 7 bases between the two germline ends. The CDR3 sequence is 15 residues long. From germline, CDR1 is SGDLS and CDR2 YYNGEE. As DNA, the CDR3 is TGTGCCAGCAGCGTAGCCCCGAGCTCCTACAATGAGCAGTTCTTC. Residues: CASSVAPSSYNEQFF.

The gene calls are TRBV13 and TRBJ2-7, with D tentatively TRBD2 (6 bases). V shed 3 bases and J shed 2 bases, with 11 bases lying between them. There are 14 residues in the CDR3. CDR1 is PRHDT, CDR2 FYEKMQ, per germline (reference sequence). The CDR3 region has the DNA TGTGCCAGCAGCTTCCTGACTAGGCCCTACGAGCAGTACTTC. Protein: CASSFLTRPYEQYF.

The chain employs TRBV19 and TRBJ1-2, with TRBD1 as a possible D gene (6 bases). V was cut by 2 bases and J by 1 base, with 11 bases left in between. CDR1 and CDR2 (germline): LNHDA, SQIVND (reference sequence). The CDR3 is 15 amino acids. The CDR3 DNA reads TGTGCCAGTAGTATAACAGGGACTGGTAACTATGGCTACACCTTC. Encoded protein: CASSITGTGNYGYTF. Complete variable domain (other parts from reference TRBV19 and TRBJ1-2): DGGITQSPKYLFRKEGQNVTLSCEQNLNHDAMYWYRQDPGQGLRLIYYSQIVNDFQKGDIAEGYSVSREKKESFPLTVTSAQKNPTAFYLCASSITGTGNYGYTFGSGTRLTVV.

V and J are TRBV27 and TRBJ2-7; the match to TRBD1 covers 8 bases. V dropped 4 bases and J dropped 6; count of bases not matched to a gene: 8. CDR3 length: 14 residues. CDR1 is MNHEY, CDR2 SMNVEV, per germline (reference sequence). In DNA form, the CDR3 reads TGTGCCAGCAGTTGGCGCAGGGGGCCGGGCGAGCAGTACTTC. Amino acids: CASSWRRGPGEQYF.

The V and J genes are TRBV11-3 and TRBJ1-1, with a possible D match to TRBD1 (5 bases). Germline assignment: CDR1 SGHNT and CDR2 YENEEA. The CDR3 sequence is 14 residues long. The germline V and J ends were trimmed by 3 bases and 0 bases, with 8 bases remaining between them. The CDR3 here is CASSLWGLNTEAFF. For the CDR3, the DNA is TGTGCCAGCAGCTTGTGGGGCCTGAACACTGAAGCTTTCTTT.

V usage is TRBV5-1 and J usage is TRBJ1-1; D remains ambiguous. The CDR3 has 14 residues. CDR1 and CDR2 (germline): SGHRS, YFSETQ. The ends were cut back, 2 bases at V and 1 base at J, with 9 bases in the middle. CDR3 sequence reads: CASSFRRENTEAFF. In nucleotides, the CDR3 is TGCGCCAGCAGCTTTCGACGGGAGAACACTGAAGCTTTCTTT.

The chain combines TRBV4-3 with TRBJ2-3; 14 bases fit TRBD2. With 6 bases clipped from V and 1 base from J, the junction kept 3 bases outside the gene matches. The germline V gene has CDR1 LGHNA and CDR2 YSLEER. The CDR3 totals 16 residues. CDR3 sequence (DNA): TGCGCCAGCAGGAGGGGACTAGCGGGGGGCACAGATACGCAGTATTTT. Translated, it gives CASRRGLAGGTDTQYF.

V usage is TRBV19 and J usage is TRBJ1-2; TRBD1 is a possible D gene (5 bases). This CDR3 is 16 amino acids long. Germline loops: CDR1 LNHDA, CDR2 SQIVND (reference sequence). Trimming pared 5 bases from V and 0 bases from J, leaving 16 bases between. The CDR3 nucleotides read TGTGCCAGTAGTCCGCACAGGCCGTCTTCTAACTATGGCTACACCTTC. It yields the protein CASSPHRPSSNYGYTF.

V gene TRBV11-2 combines with J gene TRBJ1-1; the D gene is possibly TRBD1 (5 bases). This CDR3 comprises 14 residues. V was trimmed by 1 base and J by 1 base, leaving 7 bases between them. Per germline, CDR1 SGHAT and CDR2 FQNNGV. The DNA of the CDR3 is TGTGCCAGCAGCTTAGGGGGGACGAACACTGAAGCTTTCTTT. Translated: CASSLGGTNTEAFF. The entire variable domain, with the rest obtained from reference TRBV11-2 and TRBJ1-1, is as follows: EAGVAQSPRYKIIEKRQSVAFWCNPISGHATLYWYQQILGQGPKLLIQFQNNGVVDDSQLPKDRFSAERLKGVDSTLKIQPAKLEDSAVYLCASSLGGTNTEAFFGQGTRLTVV.

V gene TRBV15 combines with J gene TRBJ1-4; D is ambiguous. Germline V gene sequence: CDR1 LNHNV, CDR2 YYDKDF (reference sequence). The CDR3 loop spans 15 amino acids. The V end lost 1 base, the J end lost 7 bases, and 13 bases lay between the germline ends. CDR3 in amino acids: CATSRVPSAGEKLFF. In nucleotides, the CDR3 is TGTGCCACCAGCAGAGTCCCCTCTGCGGGTGAAAAACTGTTTTTT.

This clone appeared once. This chain connects TRBV6-5 to TRBJ2-2; D call uncertain. The germline V gene encodes CDR1 MNHEY and CDR2 SVGAGI. Trimming pared 0 bases from V and 7 bases from J, leaving 12 bases between. The CDR3 has 15 residues. CDR3 sequence (DNA): TGTGCCAGCAGTTACTCGTCCGGTCGGTTCGGGGAGCTGTTTTTT. Translating it yields CASSYSSGRFGELFF.

This clone was seen only a few times. In DNA form, the CDR3 reads TGTGCCAGCAGCTCTCAAAATTCACCCCTCCACTTT. Its protein product is CASSSQNSPLHF. V and J are TRBV5-6 and TRBJ1-6, with D uncertain. From germline, CDR1 is SGHDT and CDR2 YYEEEE. The CDR3 has 12 residues. The V and J ends lost 3 bases and 7 bases respectively, with 5 bases between them.